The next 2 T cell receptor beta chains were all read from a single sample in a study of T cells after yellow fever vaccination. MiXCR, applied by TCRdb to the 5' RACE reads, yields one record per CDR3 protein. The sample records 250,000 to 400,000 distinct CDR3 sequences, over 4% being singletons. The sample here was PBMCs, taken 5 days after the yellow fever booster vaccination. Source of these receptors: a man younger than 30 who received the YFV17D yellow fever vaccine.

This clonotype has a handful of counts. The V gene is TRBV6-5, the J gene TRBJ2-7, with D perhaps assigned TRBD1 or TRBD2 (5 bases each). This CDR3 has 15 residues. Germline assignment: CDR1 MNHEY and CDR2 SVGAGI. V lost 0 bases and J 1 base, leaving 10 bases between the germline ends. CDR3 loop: CASSYSRDQSYEQYF. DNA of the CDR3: TGTGCCAGCAGTTACTCCCGGGACCAATCCTACGAGCAGTACTTC.

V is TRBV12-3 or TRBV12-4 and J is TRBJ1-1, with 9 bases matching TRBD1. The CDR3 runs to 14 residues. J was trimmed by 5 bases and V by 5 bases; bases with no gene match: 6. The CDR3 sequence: CASSRDRVGTEAFF. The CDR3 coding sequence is TGTGCCAGCAGTCGGGACAGGGTGGGGACTGAAGCTTTCTTT.